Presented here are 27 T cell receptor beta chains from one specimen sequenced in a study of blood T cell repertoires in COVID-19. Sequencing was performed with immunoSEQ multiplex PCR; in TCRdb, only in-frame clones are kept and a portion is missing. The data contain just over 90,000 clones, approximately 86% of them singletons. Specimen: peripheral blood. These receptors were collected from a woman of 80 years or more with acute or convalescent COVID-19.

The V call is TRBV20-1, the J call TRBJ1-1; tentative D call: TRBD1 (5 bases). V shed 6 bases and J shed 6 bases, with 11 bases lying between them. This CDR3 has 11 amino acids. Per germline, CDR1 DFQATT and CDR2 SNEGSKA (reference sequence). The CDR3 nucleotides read TGCAGTGCCCCGGGGGTCGCTGAAGCTTTCTTT. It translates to CSAPGVAEAFF.

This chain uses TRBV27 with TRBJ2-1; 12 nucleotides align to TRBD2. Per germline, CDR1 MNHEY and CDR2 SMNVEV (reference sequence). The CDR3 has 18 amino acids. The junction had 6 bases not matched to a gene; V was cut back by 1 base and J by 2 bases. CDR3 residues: CASSLLATSGGTYNEQFF. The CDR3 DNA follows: TGTGCCAGCAGTTTATTGGCCACTAGCGGGGGGACCTACAATGAGCAGTTCTTC.

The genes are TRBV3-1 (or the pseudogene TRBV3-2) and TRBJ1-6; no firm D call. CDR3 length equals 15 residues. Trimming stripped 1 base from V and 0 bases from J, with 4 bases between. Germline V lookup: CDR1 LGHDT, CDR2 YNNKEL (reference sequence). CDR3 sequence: CASSQVASYNSPLHF. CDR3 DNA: TGTGCCAGCAGCCAAGTGGCCTCCTATAATTCACCCCTCCACTTT.

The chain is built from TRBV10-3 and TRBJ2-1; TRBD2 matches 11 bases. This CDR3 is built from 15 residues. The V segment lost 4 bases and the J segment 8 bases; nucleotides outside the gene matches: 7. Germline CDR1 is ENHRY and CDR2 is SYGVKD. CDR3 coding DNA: TGTGCCATCAGTGGTAGCGGGGGGGCCTTCGATGAGCAGTTCTTC. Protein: CAISGSGGAFDEQFF.

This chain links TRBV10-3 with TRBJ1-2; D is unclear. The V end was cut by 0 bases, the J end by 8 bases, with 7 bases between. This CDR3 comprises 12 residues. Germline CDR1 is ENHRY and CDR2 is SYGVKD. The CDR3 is CAISESKSGYTF. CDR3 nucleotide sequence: TGTGCCATCAGTGAGTCAAAATCAGGCTACACCTTC.

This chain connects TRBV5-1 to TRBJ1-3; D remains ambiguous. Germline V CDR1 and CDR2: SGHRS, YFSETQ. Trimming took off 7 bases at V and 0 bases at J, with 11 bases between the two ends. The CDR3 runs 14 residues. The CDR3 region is CASADLGSGNTIYF. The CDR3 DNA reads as TGCGCCAGCGCCGACTTAGGCTCTGGAAACACCATATATTTT.

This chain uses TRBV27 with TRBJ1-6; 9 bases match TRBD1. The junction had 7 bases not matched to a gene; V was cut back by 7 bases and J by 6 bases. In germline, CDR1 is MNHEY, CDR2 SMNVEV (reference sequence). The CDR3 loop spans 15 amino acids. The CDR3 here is CASTGTGIGNSPLHF. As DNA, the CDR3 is TGTGCCAGCACCGGGACAGGGATCGGTAATTCACCCCTCCACTTT.

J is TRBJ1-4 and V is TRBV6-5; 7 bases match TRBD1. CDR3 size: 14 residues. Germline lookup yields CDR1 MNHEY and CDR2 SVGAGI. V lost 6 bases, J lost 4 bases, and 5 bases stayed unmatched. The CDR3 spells CASRTRGYNEKLFF. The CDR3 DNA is TGTGCCAGCAGGACCAGGGGGTATAATGAAAAACTGTTTTTT.

The CDR3 region has the DNA TGTGCCAGCAGCTTAGGGTTTGCGGGGACGTCTGGAAACACCATATATTTT. Translated, it gives CASSLGFAGTSGNTIYF. This rearrangement joins TRBV11-2 to TRBJ1-3, with D maybe TRBD1 (5 bases). From germline, CDR1 is SGHAT and CDR2 FQNNGV. This CDR3 has 17 amino acids. Trimming stripped 1 base from V and 1 base from J, with 14 bases between. The variable domain in full, completed from reference TRBV11-2 and TRBJ1-3, reads EAGVAQSPRYKIIEKRQSVAFWCNPISGHATLYWYQQILGQGPKLLIQFQNNGVVDDSQLPKDRFSAERLKGVDSTLKIQPAKLEDSAVYLCASSLGFAGTSGNTIYFGEGSWLTVV.

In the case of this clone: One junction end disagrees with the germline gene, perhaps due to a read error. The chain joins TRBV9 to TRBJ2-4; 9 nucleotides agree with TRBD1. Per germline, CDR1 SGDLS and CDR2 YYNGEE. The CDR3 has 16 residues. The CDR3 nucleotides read TGTGCCAGCAGCGTAAATTGGGGACAGGGTGGAAACATTCAGTACTTT. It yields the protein CASSVNWGQGGNIQYF.

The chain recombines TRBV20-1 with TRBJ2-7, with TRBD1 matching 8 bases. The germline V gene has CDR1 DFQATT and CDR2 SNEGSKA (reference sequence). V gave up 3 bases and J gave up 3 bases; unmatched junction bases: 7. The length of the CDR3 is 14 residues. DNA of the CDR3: TGCAGTGCTAGTGAGGGGACAGGATTCTACGAGCAGTACTTC. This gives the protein CSASEGTGFYEQYF.

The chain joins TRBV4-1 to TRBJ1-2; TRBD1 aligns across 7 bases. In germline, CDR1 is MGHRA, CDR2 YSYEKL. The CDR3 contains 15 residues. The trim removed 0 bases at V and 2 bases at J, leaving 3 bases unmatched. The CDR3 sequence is CASSQDDRANYGYTF. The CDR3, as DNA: TGCGCCAGCAGCCAAGATGACAGGGCCAACTATGGCTACACCTTC.

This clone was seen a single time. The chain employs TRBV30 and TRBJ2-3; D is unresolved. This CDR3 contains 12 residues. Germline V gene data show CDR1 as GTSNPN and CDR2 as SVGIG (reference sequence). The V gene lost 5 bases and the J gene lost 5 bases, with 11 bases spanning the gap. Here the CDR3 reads CAWDLRGDTQYF. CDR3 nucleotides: TGTGCCTGGGACTTAAGAGGAGATACGCAGTATTTT.

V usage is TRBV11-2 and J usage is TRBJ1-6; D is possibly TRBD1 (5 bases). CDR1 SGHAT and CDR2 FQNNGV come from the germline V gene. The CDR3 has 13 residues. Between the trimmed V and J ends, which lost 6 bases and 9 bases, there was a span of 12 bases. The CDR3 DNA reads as TGTGCCAGCAGTACAGGAAAAGGTTCACCCCTCCACTTT. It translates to CASSTGKGSPLHF.

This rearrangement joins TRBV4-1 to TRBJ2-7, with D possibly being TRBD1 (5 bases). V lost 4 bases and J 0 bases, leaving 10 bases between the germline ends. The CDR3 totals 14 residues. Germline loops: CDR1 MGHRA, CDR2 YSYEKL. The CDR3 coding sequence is TGCGCCAGCAGCCTTGCGACAGACTCCTACGAGCAGTACTTC. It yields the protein CASSLATDSYEQYF.

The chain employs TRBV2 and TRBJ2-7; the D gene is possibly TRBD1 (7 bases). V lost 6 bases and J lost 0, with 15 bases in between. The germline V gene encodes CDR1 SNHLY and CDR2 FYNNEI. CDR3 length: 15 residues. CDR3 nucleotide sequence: TGTGCCAGCAGGGAGGGGGCGAGGAGCTCCTACGAGCAGTACTTC. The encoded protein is CASREGARSSYEQYF.

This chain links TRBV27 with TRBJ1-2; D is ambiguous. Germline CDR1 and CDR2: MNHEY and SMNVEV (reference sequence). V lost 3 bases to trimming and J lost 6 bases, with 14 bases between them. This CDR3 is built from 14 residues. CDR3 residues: CASSLRSTLDGYTF. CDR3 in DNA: TGTGCCAGCAGTTTGAGGTCAACCCTAGATGGCTACACCTTC.

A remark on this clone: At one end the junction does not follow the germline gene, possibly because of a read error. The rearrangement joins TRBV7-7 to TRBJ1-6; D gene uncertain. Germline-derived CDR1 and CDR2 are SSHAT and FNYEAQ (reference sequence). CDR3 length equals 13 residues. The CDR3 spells CASSFDGDSPLHF. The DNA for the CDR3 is TGTGCTAGCAGCTTTGACGGGGATTCACCCCTCCACTTT. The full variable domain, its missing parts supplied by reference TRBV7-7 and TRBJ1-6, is GAGVSQSPRYKVTKRGQDVTLRCDPISSHATLYWYQQALGQGPEFLTYFNYEAQPDKSGLPSDRFSAERPEGSISTLTIQRTEQRDSAMYRCASSFDGDSPLHFGNGTRLTVT.

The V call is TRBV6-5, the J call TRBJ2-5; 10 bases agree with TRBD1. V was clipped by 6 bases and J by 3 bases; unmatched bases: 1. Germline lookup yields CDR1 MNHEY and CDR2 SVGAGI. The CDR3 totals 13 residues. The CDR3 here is CASRTGGKETQYF. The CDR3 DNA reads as TGTGCCAGCAGGACAGGGGGCAAAGAGACCCAGTACTTC.

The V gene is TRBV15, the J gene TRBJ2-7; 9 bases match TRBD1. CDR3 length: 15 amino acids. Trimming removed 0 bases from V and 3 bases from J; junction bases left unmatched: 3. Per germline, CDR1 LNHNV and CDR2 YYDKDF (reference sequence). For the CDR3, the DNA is TGTGCCACCAGCAGAGATGTGGGACAGGGCTACGAGCAGTACTTC. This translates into CATSRDVGQGYEQYF.

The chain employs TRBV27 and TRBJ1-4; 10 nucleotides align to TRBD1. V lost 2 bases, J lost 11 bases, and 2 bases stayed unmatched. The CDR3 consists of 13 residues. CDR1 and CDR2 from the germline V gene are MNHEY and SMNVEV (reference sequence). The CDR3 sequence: CASSLDRGHKLFF. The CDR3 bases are TGTGCCAGCAGTTTAGACAGGGGGCATAAACTGTTTTTT.

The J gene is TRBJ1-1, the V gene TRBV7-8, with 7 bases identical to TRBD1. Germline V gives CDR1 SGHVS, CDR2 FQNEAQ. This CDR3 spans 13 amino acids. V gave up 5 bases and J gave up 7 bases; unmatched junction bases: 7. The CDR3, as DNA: TGTGCCAGCAGCCAGGGCCGGGACAGTGAAGCTTTCTTT. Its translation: CASSQGRDSEAFF.

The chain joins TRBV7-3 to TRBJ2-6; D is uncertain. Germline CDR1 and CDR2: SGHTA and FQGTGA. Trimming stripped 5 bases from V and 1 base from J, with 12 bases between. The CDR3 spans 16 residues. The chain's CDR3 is CASSKESTSGANVLTF. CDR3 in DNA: TGTGCCAGCAGCAAAGAGAGCACGTCTGGGGCCAACGTCCTGACTTTC.

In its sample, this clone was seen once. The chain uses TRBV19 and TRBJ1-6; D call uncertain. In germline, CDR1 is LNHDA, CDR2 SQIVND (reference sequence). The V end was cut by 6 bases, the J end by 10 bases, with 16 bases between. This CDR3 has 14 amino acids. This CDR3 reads CASSPRGFNSPLHF. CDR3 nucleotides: TGTGCCAGTAGCCCCCGGGGTTTTAACTCACCCCTCCACTTT.

CDR3 DNA sequence: TGTGCTAGTGGTTTAGTCAGTAGCAATCAGCCCCAGCATTTT. Its protein is CASGLVSSNQPQHF. The chain carries TRBV12-5 and TRBJ1-5; D remains ambiguous. The CDR3 loop spans 14 amino acids. Trimming cost V 3 bases and J 0 bases, with 6 bases left between them. CDR1 is LGHNT and CDR2 is FRNRAP in the germline V gene. The full variable domain, its missing parts supplied by reference TRBV12-5 and TRBJ1-5, is DARVTQTPRHKVTEMGQEVTMRCQPILGHNTVFWYRQTMMQGLELLAYFRNRAPLDDSGMPKDRFSAEMPDATLATLKIQPSEPRDSAVYFCASGLVSSNQPQHFGDGTRLSIL.

The CDR3 reads CAWSVEGNTEAFF. The CDR3 region has the DNA TGTGCCTGGAGTGTGGAGGGGAACACTGAAGCTTTCTTT. The genes are TRBV30 and TRBJ1-1; D remains ambiguous. V lost 0 bases, J lost 1 base, and 6 bases lay in between. The V gene's germline CDR1 is GTSNPN and CDR2 SVGIG (reference sequence). This CDR3 has 13 amino acids.

The DNA of the CDR3 is TGTGCCAGCAGTGATAAGGGGGACGGAACTTACGAGCAGTACTTC. This sequence encodes CASSDKGDGTYEQYF. This chain links TRBV2 with TRBJ2-7; maybe TRBD1 (6 bases). CDR3 length: 15 amino acids. Germline-derived CDR1 and CDR2 are SNHLY and FYNNEI. Trimming removed 3 bases from V and 4 bases from J, with 16 bases in between.